These 16 T cell receptor beta chains were sequenced from one sample in a study of cytomegalovirus exposure and HLA in healthy donors. Profiled with immunoSEQ multiplex PCR; TCRdb holds only in-frame clones, not every one. The sample lists about 170,000 clones, 86% occurring once. The source material was PBMCs. The origin of the receptors is a woman aged 30 to 39 in good health and CMV-seronegative.

This clone was detected only a few times. J is TRBJ1-2 and V is TRBV30, with a possible D match to TRBD1 (5 bases). V dropped 3 bases and J dropped 4 bases, with 21 bases sitting between them. The CDR3 runs to 16 residues. Per germline, CDR1 GTSNPN and CDR2 SVGIG (reference sequence). CDR3 residues: CAWRGEQTPGLYGYTF. CDR3 sequence (DNA): TGTGCCTGGAGAGGGGAGCAGACCCCGGGTCTCTATGGCTACACCTTC.

The rearrangement joins TRBV7-7 to TRBJ2-1, with D uncertain. Germline values: CDR1 SSHAT, CDR2 FNYEAQ (reference sequence). The CDR3 sequence is 11 residues long. This chain's CDR3 is CAVTHYNEQFF. For the CDR3, the DNA is TGTGCAGTGACGCACTACAATGAGCAGTTCTTC.

The rearrangement links TRBV11-2 to TRBJ2-1, with D tentatively TRBD2 (7 bases). V gave up 5 bases and J gave up 10 bases, with 24 bases separating them. This CDR3 region has 16 residues. CDR1 SGHAT and CDR2 FQNNGV come from the germline V gene. The CDR3 coding sequence is TGTGCCAGCAGCCCGAGGTTGGGGGGGCCCGGTGGCGAGCAGTTCTTC. As protein: CASSPRLGGPGGEQFF.

In its sample, this clone was seen once. The V gene is TRBV2, the J gene TRBJ2-1; D is unresolved. CDR3 length: 15 residues. V was trimmed by 3 bases and J by 1 base, leaving 10 bases between them. Germline V gene lookup returns CDR1 SNHLY and CDR2 FYNNEI. CDR3 nucleotides: TGTGCCAGCAGTGATGCAGGCGGATCCTACAATGAGCAGTTCTTC. It yields the protein CASSDAGGSYNEQFF.

The chain combines TRBV9 with TRBJ2-1; 8 bases match TRBD2. Germline-derived CDR1 and CDR2 are SGDLS and YYNGEE. The ends lost 6 bases at V and 9 bases at J; junction bases unmatched: 14. The CDR3 extends over 15 amino acids. CDR3 region: CASTVGSGSSSEQFF. The CDR3 DNA is TGTGCCAGCACCGTGGGAAGCGGGAGTTCCAGTGAGCAGTTCTTC. Drawing the rest from reference TRBV9 and TRBJ2-1, the complete variable domain is DSGVTQTPKHLITATGQRVTLRCSPRSGDLSVYWYQQSLDQGLQFLIQYYNGEERAKGNILERFSAQQFPDLHSELNLSSLELGDSALYFCASTVGSGSSSEQFFGPGTRLTVL.

This clone appeared a single time. The rearrangement joins TRBV28 to TRBJ1-2; D gene ambiguous. The CDR3 is 12 residues long. From germline, CDR1 is MDHEN and CDR2 SYDVKM. The V gene lost 8 bases and the J gene lost 4 bases, with 11 bases spanning the gap. The CDR3, as DNA: TGTGCCAGCCTTCGAGTGGGCTATGGCTACACCTTC. Residues: CASLRVGYGYTF.

The chain recombines TRBV30 with TRBJ2-1; 12 bases line up with TRBD2. Germline V lookup: CDR1 GTSNPN, CDR2 SVGIG (reference sequence). The junction had 4 bases not matched to a gene; V was cut back by 3 bases and J by 1 base. The CDR3 has 16 residues. The CDR3 reads CAWRGGTSGSYNEQFF. CDR3 nucleotide sequence: TGTGCCTGGAGGGGAGGGACTAGCGGGTCCTACAATGAGCAGTTCTTC.

With respect to this clone: This may arise from a read error, as a much more abundant clone is one base away. The chain is built from TRBV5-6 and TRBJ2-2, with D possibly matching TRBD1 (5 bases). CDR1 SGHDT and CDR2 YYEEEE come from the germline V gene. The CDR3 loop spans 13 amino acids. The V end was cut by 2 bases, the J end by 4 bases, with 6 bases between. This CDR3 is CASSFDSTGELFF. CDR3 bases: TGTGCCAGCAGCTTTGACAGCACCGGGGAGCTGTTTTTT.

Comments on this clone: This sample includes further DNA sequences coding for the same CDR3. The chain is built from TRBV5-4 and TRBJ2-1, with TRBD2 matching 8 bases. The CDR3 totals 15 residues. V lost 1 base and J lost 1; bases outside the gene matches: 1. Per the germline V gene, CDR1 is SGHNT and CDR2 is YYREEE (reference sequence). Here the CDR3 DNA reads TGTGCCAGCAGCTTGCCGGGAGGGTCCTACAATGAGCAGTTCTTC. It is translated as CASSLPGGSYNEQFF.

V is TRBV6-6 and J is TRBJ2-7; D not resolved. Germline lookup yields CDR1 MNHNY and CDR2 SVGAGI (reference sequence). CDR3 length: 14 residues. V lost 8 bases to trimming and J lost 0 bases, with 14 bases between them. The CDR3 sequence: CASGRQPISYEQYF. CDR3 sequence (DNA): TGTGCCAGCGGGCGGCAACCCATCTCCTACGAGCAGTACTTC.

The J gene is TRBJ2-5, the V gene TRBV5-4; 8 positions match TRBD1. Germline CDR1 reads SGHNT; CDR2 reads YYREEE (reference sequence). The J segment lost 4 bases and the V segment lost 5 bases, leaving 10 bases of the junction unmatched. The CDR3 is 15 amino acids. The chain's CDR3 is CASRGARTGTETQYF. The CDR3 nucleotides are TGTGCCAGCAGGGGAGCACGGACAGGGACAGAGACCCAGTACTTC.

Only a few counts were recorded for this clone. The chain joins TRBV7-3 to TRBJ1-1; D unclear. The V gene's germline CDR1 is SGHTA and CDR2 FQGTGA. Trimming removed 6 bases at V and 9 bases at J, with 11 bases between. This CDR3 spans 11 amino acids. The DNA for the CDR3 is TGTGCCAGCAGTAATGGGTGGAAAGCTTTCTTT. Translating gives CASSNGWKAFF. The full variable domain, rest sourced from reference TRBV7-3 and TRBJ1-1, is GAGVSQTPSNKVTEKGKYVELRCDPISGHTALYWYRQSLGQGPEFLIYFQGTGAADDSGLPNDRFFAVRPEGSVSTLKIQRTERGDSAVYLCASSNGWKAFFGQGTRLTVV.

This clone was observed a few times. The chain is built from TRBV11-2 and TRBJ2-7; 7 bases align to TRBD2. Germline CDR1 reads SGHAT; CDR2 reads FQNNGV. J was trimmed by 0 bases and V by 1 base; bases with no gene match: 3. The CDR3 covers 15 residues. The CDR3 spells CASSLARGSSYEQYF. The CDR3 region has the DNA TGTGCCAGCAGCTTAGCTCGCGGGAGCTCCTACGAGCAGTACTTC.

The CDR3 spells CASRDSPSPQHF. For the CDR3, the DNA is TGTGCCAGTAGGGACAGTCCCTCGCCCCAGCATTTT. This chain connects TRBV19 to TRBJ1-5, with TRBD1 as a possible D gene (6 bases). Trimming left V 6 bases short and J 9 bases short, with 12 bases between. From germline, CDR1 is LNHDA and CDR2 SQIVND (reference sequence). The CDR3 sequence is 12 residues long.

The chain carries TRBV21-1 and TRBJ2-1; the DNA was not compared with TRBD2, the D call given in the table. TRBV21-1 is deemed a pseudogene. This CDR3 has 19 residues. CDR3 nucleotides: TGTGCCAGCAGCAAACGACTAGCGCCCCGAAGGCTGAGGTACAATGAGCAGTTCTTC. Amino acids: CASSKRLAPRRLRYNEQFF.

The rearrangement links TRBV19 to TRBJ2-1; possible D gene TRBD1, 5 bases. The CDR3 runs to 17 residues. Trimming cost V 5 bases and J 6 bases, with 23 bases left between them. Germline values: CDR1 LNHDA, CDR2 SQIVND (reference sequence). The CDR3 is CASSLRAQVPLGNEQFF. The CDR3 region has the DNA TGTGCCAGTAGTCTCCGGGCACAGGTTCCCTTGGGCAATGAGCAGTTCTTC.